The 16 T cell receptor beta chains below all came from one sample that was sequenced in a study of blood T cells in healthy people across ages. Using a J-beta primer mix together with a sample-barcoded 5' primer, a second PCR was run for about 6 to 11 cycles. TCRdb used MiXCR to reprocess the 5' RACE reads, holding one entry per CDR3 protein. The data show more than 650,000 distinct CDR3 sequences, with 53% seen just once and around 41% held by the top ten. Sequenced sample: blood. These receptors all stem from an elderly man in good health.

This clonotype was counted between two and nine times. The chain links TRBV20-1 to TRBJ1-2, with D unclear. The CDR3 totals 13 residues. Deletions cut 1 base from V and 6 bases from J, with 12 bases between. Germline-derived CDR1 and CDR2 are DFQATT and SNEGSKA (reference sequence). The CDR3 nucleotides are TGCAGTGCTAGAGTGGCGGGTTGGAATGGCTACACCTTC. As protein: CSARVAGWNGYTF.

CDR3 in amino acids: CASSLGQGVYNEQYF. The DNA of the CDR3 is TGTGCCAGCAGCCTCGGACAGGGGGTCTACAATGAGCAGTACTTC. The chain links TRBV9 to TRBJ2-1, with 10 bases that match TRBD1. The end of the DNA aligns better with TRBJ2-7, so the J call may be wrong. This CDR3 contains 15 residues. Germline assignment: CDR1 SGDLS and CDR2 YYNGEE.

This chain links TRBV20-1 with TRBJ2-7; possible D gene TRBD1, 6 bases. Germline V gene sequence: CDR1 DFQATT, CDR2 SNEGSKA (reference sequence). CDR3 length: 14 amino acids. Trimming left V 6 bases short and J 2 bases short, with 17 bases between. The CDR3 nucleotides read TGCAGTGCAAGGGTATACCCAGGGGCCTACGAGCAGTACTTC. It specifies CSARVYPGAYEQYF.

The CDR3 region has the DNA TGTGCCAGCAGCCCGTGGACTAGCGGCAGCAATGAGCAGTTCTTC. This translates into CASSPWTSGSNEQFF. The rearrangement uses TRBV9 and TRBJ2-1; 10 nucleotides line up with TRBD2. The CDR3 totals 15 residues. The germline gives CDR1 SGDLS, CDR2 YYNGEE. V lost 4 bases and J lost 6; bases outside the gene matches: 7.

This clonotype has just a few counts. The V gene is TRBV20-1, the J gene TRBJ2-1, with no clear D. The CDR3 covers 14 residues. The V gene's germline CDR1 is DFQATT and CDR2 SNEGSKA (reference sequence). The ends were cut back, 2 bases at V and 4 bases at J, with 12 bases in the middle. CDR3 sequence reads: CSARRDEQYNEQFF. CDR3 DNA sequence: TGCAGTGCTAGACGTGACGAACAATACAATGAGCAGTTCTTC.

This clonotype was seen a handful of times. The genes are TRBV29-1 and TRBJ2-1, with TRBD1 as a possible D gene (6 bases). Looked up from germline, CDR1 is SQVTM and CDR2 is ANQGSEA. CDR3 size: 11 residues. V lost 8 bases to trimming and J lost 4 bases, with 9 bases between them. CDR3 in amino acids: CSSRGYNEQFF. The DNA for the CDR3 is TGCAGCTCCAGGGGTTACAATGAGCAGTTCTTC.

The chain couples TRBV20-1 to TRBJ1-1; the D gene is possibly TRBD1 (5 bases). The V end was cut by 6 bases, the J end by 6 bases, with 20 bases between. CDR3 length equals 14 residues. In germline, CDR1 is DFQATT, CDR2 SNEGSKA (reference sequence). The CDR3 reads CSAPPEGARAEAFF. As DNA, the CDR3 is TGCAGTGCCCCCCCGGAAGGGGCGAGGGCTGAAGCTTTCTTT.

The sample holds a few counts of this clonotype. The gene calls are TRBV6-6 and TRBJ1-5; the match to TRBD1 covers 8 bases. This CDR3 is built from 16 residues. Germline V gene data show CDR1 as MNHNY and CDR2 as SVGAGI (reference sequence). V dropped 7 bases and J dropped 0; count of bases not matched to a gene: 8. The CDR3 coding sequence is TGTGCCAGCACTGACAGGGGCGCCTATAGCAATCAGCCCCAGCATTTT. Translating gives CASTDRGAYSNQPQHF.

The chain combines TRBV9 with TRBJ1-1; the match to TRBD1 covers 8 bases. V lost 4 bases to trimming and J lost 4 bases; unmatched junction nucleotides: 12. Germline CDR1 reads SGDLS; CDR2 reads YYNGEE. The CDR3 is 16 residues long. The CDR3, as DNA: TGTGCCAGCAGCCCAACTGGTACAGGGGGTAGCACTGAAGCTTTCTTT. Encoded protein: CASSPTGTGGSTEAFF.

This chain links TRBV29-1 with TRBJ2-3; D perhaps matches TRBD2 (6 bases). This CDR3 is 16 amino acids long. CDR1 SQVTM and CDR2 ANQGSEA come from the germline V gene. V was shortened by 6 bases and J by 6 bases, with 25 bases between the two germline ends. CDR3 bases: TGCAGCGTAGGCGGAGGGAGCTCCACCCGTGCGGATACGCAGTATTTT. The encoded protein is CSVGGGSSTRADTQYF.

The chain links TRBV29-1 to TRBJ1-1, with 8 bases aligning to TRBD1. The CDR3 totals 13 residues. The germline V gene encodes CDR1 SQVTM and CDR2 ANQGSEA. V lost 7 bases and J lost 2; bases outside the gene matches: 6. Written as DNA, the CDR3 is TGCAGCGCCCAGGGGGCCCTTAACACTGAAGCTTTCTTT. Translated, it gives CSAQGALNTEAFF.

Many counts were recorded for this clonotype. The V call is TRBV9, the J call TRBJ2-4; 9 bases map to TRBD1. This CDR3 is 14 amino acids long. Germline CDR1 is SGDLS and CDR2 is YYNGEE. The V gene end was trimmed by 1 base and the J gene end by 11 bases; junction bases not matched to a gene: 7. The chain's CDR3 is CASSVSDRGFLQYF. The CDR3, as DNA: TGTGCCAGCAGCGTATCGGACAGGGGTTTTCTTCAGTACTTC.

In this sample, this clonotype turned up once. The genes are TRBV10-3 and TRBJ2-7, with D maybe TRBD1 (5 bases). In germline, CDR1 is ENHRY, CDR2 SYGVKD. V was shortened by 2 bases and J by 2 bases, with 13 bases between the two germline ends. This CDR3 region has 15 residues. In DNA form, the CDR3 reads TGTGCCATCAGTGAGCAAGTGACAGCGACCTACGAGCAGTACTTC. Translation gives CAISEQVTATYEQYF.

J is TRBJ2-1 and V is TRBV9; TRBD1 matches at 8 bases. The CDR3 loop spans 16 amino acids. CDR1 and CDR2 from the germline V gene are SGDLS and YYNGEE. V shed 3 bases, J shed 7 bases, and the junction held 12 bases outside the gene matches. The DNA for the CDR3 is TGTGCCAGCAGCGCAGGAACAGGGGGTGACTGGAATGAGCAGTTCTTC. Its translation: CASSAGTGGDWNEQFF.

This chain connects TRBV6-1 to TRBJ2-4, with TRBD1 identical over 7 bases. The germline gives CDR1 MNHNS, CDR2 SASEGT. J was trimmed by 6 bases and V by 7 bases; bases with no gene match: 9. This CDR3 spans 14 amino acids. The CDR3 bases are TGTGCCAGCACTAGGGACAGCGGAATAAACATTCAGTACTTC. This translates into CASTRDSGINIQYF.

This sequence joins TRBV6-6 and TRBJ1-5; D ambiguous. The CDR3 runs 17 residues. Trimming took 0 bases from V and 7 from J, leaving 19 bases between them. In germline, CDR1 is MNHNY, CDR2 SVGAGI (reference sequence). The CDR3 bases are TGTGCCAGCAGTTACTCGAGGAGTGGCCGACGACGGCAGCCCCAGCATTTT. Translation: CASSYSRSGRRRQPQHF.